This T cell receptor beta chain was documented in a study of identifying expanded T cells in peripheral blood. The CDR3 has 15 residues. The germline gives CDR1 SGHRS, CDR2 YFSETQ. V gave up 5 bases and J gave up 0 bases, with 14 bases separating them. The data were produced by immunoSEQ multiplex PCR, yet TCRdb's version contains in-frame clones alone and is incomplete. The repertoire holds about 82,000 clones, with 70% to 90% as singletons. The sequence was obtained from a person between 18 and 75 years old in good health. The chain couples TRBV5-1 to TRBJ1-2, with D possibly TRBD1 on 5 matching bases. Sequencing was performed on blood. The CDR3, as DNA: TGCGCCAGCAGATTAGGGGTAATAGCTAACTATGGCTACACCTTC. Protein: CASRLGVIANYGYTF. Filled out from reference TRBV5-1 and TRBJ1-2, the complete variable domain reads KAGVTQTPRYLIKTRGQQVTLSCSPISGHRSVSWYQQTPGQGLQFLFEYFSETQRNKGNFPGRFSGRQFSNSRSEMNVSTLELGDSALYLCASRLGVIANYGYTFGSGTRLTVV.